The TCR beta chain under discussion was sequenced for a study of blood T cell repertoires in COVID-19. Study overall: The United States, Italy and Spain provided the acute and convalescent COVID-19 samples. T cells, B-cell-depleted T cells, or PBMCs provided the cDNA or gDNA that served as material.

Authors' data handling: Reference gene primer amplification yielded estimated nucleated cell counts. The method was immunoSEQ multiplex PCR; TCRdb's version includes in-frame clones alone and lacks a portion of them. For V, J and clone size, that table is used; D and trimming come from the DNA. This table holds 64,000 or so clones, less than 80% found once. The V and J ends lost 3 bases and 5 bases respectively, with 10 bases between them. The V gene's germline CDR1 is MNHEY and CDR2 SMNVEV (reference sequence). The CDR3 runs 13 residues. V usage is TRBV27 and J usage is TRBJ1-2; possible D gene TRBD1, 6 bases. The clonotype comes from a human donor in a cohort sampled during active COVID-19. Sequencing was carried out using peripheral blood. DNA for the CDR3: TGTGCCAGCAGTTTCGCGGGGGCTTATGGCTACACCTTC. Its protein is CASSFAGAYGYTF.